The rows below give T cell receptor beta chains drawn from one sample of a study of shared clonotypes between healthy human individuals. Clones were sequenced by immunoSEQ multiplex PCR, and TCRdb holds only the in-frame ones, with some missing. The sample gives 1 million to 1.2 million clones, approximately 75% of which show up once; approximately 0.95% is in the top ten. Source material: memory CD4+ T cells from PBMCs. The receptors come from a man in his late teens or twenties in good health. Some clones in this sample may be carry-over from other donors' samples. CDR3s include the opening cysteine and the closing phenylalanine or tryptophan. Clone size is shown for a subset of rows, as once, few, many or a class of expanded clone.

v_call clone_size cdr3_length cdr3_aa
TRBV19 . 13 CASSIRQGYGYTF
TRBV7-9 once 19 CASSLDERSILASTDTQYF
TRBV19 . 16 CASSRVTGTGYREQYF
TRBV7-9 . 18 CASSLGRVQGAWGTEAFF
TRBV9 few 14 CASSVADRIYGYTF
TRBV27 . 16 CASSSWQAPGNTEAFF
TRBV5-8 . 16 CASRYRTGGDTGELFF
TRBV7-3 once 15 CASSLTGQGTETQYF
TRBV4-3 . 15 CASSHRSSGANVLTF
TRBV28 . 14 CASSPGTAAYGYTF
TRBV28 . 13 CASSFQGQRGYTF
TRBV5-1 few 15 CASTFSTGGNTEAFF
TRBV5-1 . 15 CASSLREGMNVEAFF
TRBV7-3 . 15 CASSKTSGAYNEQFF
TRBV5-1 few 15 CASSPGGSGGYEQYF
TRBV6-4 . 17 CASSDSIQGGPNEKLFF
TRBV6-5 . 13 CASSGRMNTEAFF
TRBV7-8 . 15 CASSRQGKDNEKLFF
TRBV30 . 13 CAWSLRGDSPLHF
TRBV28 . 15 CASSPIDRANYGYTF
TRBV14 . 12 CASSLWPLELYF
TRBV4-3 . 14 CASSQGQGHNEQYF
TRBV18 . 14 CASSPGQGQETQYF
TRBV22-1 few 14 CPGSEARKTYGYTF
TRBV10-3 . 17 CASSLIPAGARNTEAFF
TRBV30 . 11 CAWTTTGELFF
TRBV30 . 12 CAWSRDTGELFF
TRBV6-6 . 14 CASKPPGQDYGYTF
TRBV28 . 15 CASSSLAGGPGTQYF
TRBV29-1 . 12 CSIERQGGEAFF
TRBV4-1 . 17 CASSQGGAGGGTDTQYF
TRBV9 few 16 CASSSLMGSSVETQYF
TRBV6-4 once 14 CASSGQKPNYGYTF
TRBV4-1 few 17 CASSQEGAGSMNTEAFF
TRBV11-2 . 14 CASSLAGGTGELFF
TRBV29-1 . 14 CSVEGRGSYNEQFF
TRBV10-3 . 14 CAISESTAGTTAFF
TRBV5-1 . 16 CASSRSGTSGTGELFF
TRBV11-2 . 11 CASSPTREQYF
TRBV23-1 once 22 CASSPPGDRDSWVVNSNQPQHF
TRBV7-2 . 17 CASSARFSSGSSYEQYF
TRBV6-5 few 15 CASTPTGPGNNEQFF
TRBV30 . 11 CAWSADSPLHF
TRBV30 once 18 CAWSVQGDGKRAGNTIYF
TRBV15 . 17 CATSGGLGRGPQETQYF
TRBV6-1 . 12 CASSGDYYEQYF
TRBV7-9 . 18 CASSQRRQGTRGTGELFF
TRBV5-6 . 13 CASSQGVPDTQYF
TRBV5-4 . 15 CASSLKGSSTDTQYF
TRBV30 . 13 CAWSVRARYEQYF
TRBV7-9 once 15 CASSSGLAPPDTQYF
TRBV11-2 . 13 CASSASGAETQYF
TRBV27 . 13 CASSFRGFYGYTF
TRBV15 . 16 CATSRVVSRDGEKLFF